These 21 T cell receptor beta chains came from one sample sequenced in a study of blood T cells in healthy people across ages. A sample-barcoded 5' primer and a J-beta primer mix were used in a second PCR of about 7 to 11 cycles. TCRdb redid the calling of the 5' RACE reads with MiXCR, one entry per CDR3 protein. The sample contains 1.8 million or so distinct CDR3 sequences, roughly two fifths of which appear only once. The sequencing sample was made of blood. These receptors all stem from a human donor in good health.

The genes are TRBV5-1 and TRBJ2-1; 9 bases are shared with TRBD1. Germline V gene data show CDR1 as SGHRS and CDR2 as YFSETQ. The CDR3 has 16 residues. V trimming: 4 bases; J trimming: 8 bases; junction bases outside the gene matches: 13. The CDR3 here is CASSIVPGQGGDEQFF. In DNA form, the CDR3 reads TGCGCCAGCAGCATAGTCCCGGGACAGGGAGGGGATGAGCAGTTCTTC.

This chain joins TRBV12-3 or TRBV12-4 and TRBJ1-1; D possibly corresponds to TRBD1 (5 bases). CDR3 length: 14 amino acids. V dropped 3 bases and J dropped 3 bases, with 11 bases sitting between them. The CDR3 nucleotides are TGTGCCAGCAGTTTGATGGGGGGACACACTGAAGCTTTCTTT. Translation: CASSLMGGHTEAFF.

This clonotype was seen a few times. This chain joins TRBV21-1 and TRBJ2-7; the table's D call, TRBD2, was not checked against the DNA. TRBV21-1 constitutes a pseudogene. The length of the CDR3 is 13 residues. CDR3 in DNA: TGTGCCAGCAGCAAAGAGAGCGGGTACGAGCAGTACTTC. As protein: CASSKESGYEQYF.

This chain uses TRBV12-3 or TRBV12-4 with TRBJ1-2; maybe TRBD1 (6 bases). The CDR3 covers 13 residues. V was clipped by 5 bases and J by 8 bases, with 15 bases between them. CDR3 nucleotides: TGTGCCAGCAGTCTCATCACAGGGACCGGCTACACCTTC. Translation: CASSLITGTGYTF.

This clonotype was found a few times. The V gene is TRBV29-1, the J gene TRBJ2-1; D is tentatively TRBD1 or TRBD2 (6 bases each). This CDR3 is built from 16 residues. V was cut by 5 bases and J by 0 bases, with 17 bases left in between. Germline lookup yields CDR1 SQVTM and CDR2 ANQGSEA. The CDR3 loop is CSVQGGLDTSYNEQFF. For the CDR3, the DNA is TGCAGCGTTCAAGGGGGGCTAGATACCTCCTACAATGAGCAGTTCTTC.

Concerning this clonotype: A much larger clone is a single base away; this may be a read error. This chain links TRBV7-2 with TRBJ2-3, with a possible D match to TRBD2 (6 bases). The CDR3 totals 13 residues. Germline-derived CDR1 and CDR2 are SGHTA and FQGNSA. The CDR3, as DNA: TGTGCCAGCAGCCAGCGGGTCACAGATACGCGGTATTTT. Its protein product is CASSQRVTDTRYF. The complete variable domain, with remaining parts taken from reference TRBV7-2 and TRBJ2-3, reads GAGVSQSPSNKVTEKGKDVELRCDPISGHTALYWYRQSLGQGLEFLIYFQGNSAPDKSGLPSDRFSAERTGGSVSTLTIQRTQQEDSAVYLCASSQRVTDTRYFGPGTRLTVL.

CDR3 sequence reads: CASSHEGASNQPQHF. For the CDR3, the DNA is TGTGCCAGCAGCCACGAGGGAGCAAGCAATCAGCCCCAGCATTTT. This chain connects TRBV12-3 or TRBV12-4 to TRBJ1-5; D gene ambiguous. There are 15 residues in the CDR3. Trimming shortened V by 6 bases and J by 1 base, and 13 bases separated the two germline ends.

The rearrangement links TRBV28 to TRBJ1-1, with TRBD1 as a possible D gene (6 bases). CDR1 and CDR2 (germline): MDHEN, SYDVKM. The V end was cut by 4 bases, the J end by 3 bases, with 27 bases between. The CDR3 has 19 amino acids. The CDR3 here is CASSSATHTGNGWHTEAFF. CDR3 bases: TGTGCCAGCAGTTCCGCTACTCATACAGGGAATGGGTGGCACACTGAAGCTTTCTTT.

V and J are TRBV20-1 and TRBJ1-2; 8 positions agree with TRBD1. J lost 10 bases, V lost 0 bases, and 13 bases had no gene match. The CDR3 covers 15 residues. Looked up from germline, CDR1 is DFQATT and CDR2 is SNEGSKA (reference sequence). The CDR3 protein is CSARDPRTGSRVYTF. DNA of the CDR3: TGCAGTGCTAGAGATCCCCGGACAGGGAGTCGGGTCTACACCTTC.

This clonotype showed up just a few times. V usage is TRBV4-2 and J usage is TRBJ2-1; 10 bases fit TRBD2. The CDR3 has 15 residues. V shed 0 bases and J 4 bases; nucleotides not matched to a gene: 0. Germline V lookup: CDR1 LGHNA, CDR2 YNFKEQ. CDR3 DNA: TGTGCCAGCAGCCAAGAAGCGGGGGGGTACAATGAGCAGTTCTTC. The encoded protein is CASSQEAGGYNEQFF.

The V and J genes are TRBV5-1 and TRBJ2-1; D possibly corresponds to TRBD1 (6 bases). The V and J ends lost 6 bases and 8 bases respectively, with 21 bases between them. Germline assignment: CDR1 SGHRS and CDR2 YFSETQ. The CDR3 totals 15 residues. The CDR3 DNA follows: TGCGCCAGCAAGTTCAGGGGCTCTCTTCTCGATGAGCAGTTCTTC. Translated: CASKFRGSLLDEQFF.

This clonotype was detected only a few times. The gene calls are TRBV6-1 and TRBJ2-1; 15 nucleotides agree with TRBD2. V shed 6 bases and J 8 bases; nucleotides not matched to a gene: 5. Germline V gives CDR1 MNHNS, CDR2 SASEGT. The CDR3 consists of 15 residues. CDR3 residues: CASRRTSGGADEQFF. The CDR3 nucleotides are TGTGCCAGCAGGCGGACTAGCGGGGGGGCCGATGAGCAGTTCTTC.

J is TRBJ1-1 and V is TRBV7-2, with D hard to call. V was pared by 5 bases and J by 5 bases, with 12 bases between. CDR1 and CDR2 from the germline V gene are SGHTA and FQGNSA. There are 13 residues in the CDR3. CDR3 protein: CASSRHQRTEAFF. In DNA, the CDR3 is TGTGCCAGCAGCCGACACCAGCGAACTGAAGCTTTCTTT.

This chain uses TRBV20-1 with TRBJ2-7, with 9 bases identical to TRBD1. Looked up from germline, CDR1 is DFQATT and CDR2 is SNEGSKA (reference sequence). CDR3 size: 13 residues. V trimming: 8 bases; J trimming: 0 bases; junction bases outside the gene matches: 5. The CDR3 DNA reads as TGCAGTACTCGGACAGGGGCCTCCTACGAGCAGTACTTC. Translation gives CSTRTGASYEQYF.

The V call is TRBV12-3 or TRBV12-4, the J call TRBJ2-4, with TRBD2 matching 12 bases. Losses at the gene ends were 3 bases for V and 13 bases for J; bases not matched to a gene: 22. The CDR3 sequence is 19 residues long. The CDR3 protein is CASSFIAAGLAGSYNEQYF. The CDR3 DNA follows: TGTGCCAGCAGTTTTATCGCCGCCGGACTAGCGGGGAGCTACAATGAGCAGTACTTC.

This chain links TRBV15 with TRBJ2-6, with TRBD1 matching 7 bases. Germline values: CDR1 LNHNV, CDR2 YYDKDF (reference sequence). Trimming removed 0 bases from V and 2 bases from J; junction bases left unmatched: 13. The CDR3 extends over 20 amino acids. The CDR3 loop is CATSRERTGWTVAGANVLTF. The CDR3, as DNA: TGTGCCACCAGCAGAGAACGGACAGGTTGGACGGTGGCTGGGGCCAACGTCCTGACTTTC.

This clonotype was seen a few times. CDR3 bases: TGTGCCAGCAGCTTAGAAGGTACACGGCAGTACTTC. This translates into CASSLEGTRQYF. J is TRBJ2-5 and V is TRBV11-3; D gene ambiguous. There are 12 residues in the CDR3. Trimming removed 0 bases at V and 11 bases at J, with 10 bases between. From germline, CDR1 is SGHNT and CDR2 YENEEA.

The rearrangement joins TRBV15 to TRBJ2-7; D perhaps matches TRBD2 (6 bases). The CDR3 runs 14 residues. Trimming shortened V by 3 bases and J by 3 bases, and 12 bases separated the two germline ends. CDR1 and CDR2 from the germline V gene are LNHNV and YYDKDF (reference sequence). CDR3 protein: CATSRVGGYYEQYF. CDR3 nucleotides: TGTGCCACCAGCAGGGTTGGGGGGTACTACGAGCAGTACTTC. Variable domain in full (rest from reference TRBV15 and TRBJ2-7): DAMVIQNPRYQVTQFGKPVTLSCSQTLNHNVMYWYQQKSSQAPKLLFHYYDKDFNNEADTPDNFQSRRPNTSFCFLDIRSPGLGDTAMYLCATSRVGGYYEQYFGPGTRLTVT.

The rearrangement links TRBV5-5 to TRBJ1-4; 8 bases are a match to TRBD1. The germline gives CDR1 SGHKS, CDR2 YYEKEE (reference sequence). Unmatched junction bases numbered 11, after V lost 5 bases and J lost 8 bases. CDR3 length: 15 amino acids. Written as DNA, the CDR3 is TGTGCCAGCAGTCAGGGGGCGACAGGGGTGGAAAAACTGTTTTTT. It translates to CASSQGATGVEKLFF.

This clonotype is a singleton in its sample. The gene calls are TRBV5-5 and TRBJ1-2; no clear D. Trimming stripped 6 bases from V and 4 bases from J, with 13 bases between. Per the germline V gene, CDR1 is SGHKS and CDR2 is YYEKEE (reference sequence). The CDR3 sequence is 13 residues long. CDR3 region: CASTEGGSYGYTF. The CDR3 DNA sequence: TGTGCCAGCACCGAGGGAGGGAGCTATGGCTACACCTTC.

A single count supports this clonotype. Just one base apart from a much larger clone, this may be a read error. The gene calls are TRBV5-1 and TRBJ2-1; D possibly uses TRBD1 or TRBD2 (6 bases each). This CDR3 is built from 15 residues. With 0 bases removed from V and 5 bases from J, the gap between germline ends came to 12 bases. CDR1 and CDR2 (germline): SGHRS, YFSETQ. The CDR3 DNA reads as TGCGCCAGCAGCTTGGGGCAGGGGAGGCACAATGAGCAGTTCTTC. It yields the protein CASSLGQGRHNEQFF.